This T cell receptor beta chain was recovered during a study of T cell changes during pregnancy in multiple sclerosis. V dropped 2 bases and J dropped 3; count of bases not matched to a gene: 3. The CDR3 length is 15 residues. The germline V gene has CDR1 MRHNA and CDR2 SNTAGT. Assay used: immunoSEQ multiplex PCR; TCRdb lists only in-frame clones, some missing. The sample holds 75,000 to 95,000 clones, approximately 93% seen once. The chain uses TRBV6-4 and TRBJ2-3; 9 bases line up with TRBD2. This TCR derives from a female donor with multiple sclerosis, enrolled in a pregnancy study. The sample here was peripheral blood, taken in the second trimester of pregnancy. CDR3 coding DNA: TGTGCCAGCAGTGACGGCAGCGGGGGGACAGATACGCAGTATTTT. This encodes CASSDGSGGTDTQYF.